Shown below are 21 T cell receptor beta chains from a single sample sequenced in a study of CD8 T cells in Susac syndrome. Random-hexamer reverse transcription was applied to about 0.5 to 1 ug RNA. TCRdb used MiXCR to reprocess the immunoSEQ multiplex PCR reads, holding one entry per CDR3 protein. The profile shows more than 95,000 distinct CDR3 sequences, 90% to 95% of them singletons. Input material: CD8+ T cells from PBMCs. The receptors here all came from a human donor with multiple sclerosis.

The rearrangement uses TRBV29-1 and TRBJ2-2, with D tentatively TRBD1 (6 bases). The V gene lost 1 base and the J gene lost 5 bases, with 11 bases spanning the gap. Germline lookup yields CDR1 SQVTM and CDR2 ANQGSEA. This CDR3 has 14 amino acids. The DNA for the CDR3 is TGCAGCGTTGAAGTGGGCAGGGGTACCGGGGAGCTGTTTTTT. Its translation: CSVEVGRGTGELFF.

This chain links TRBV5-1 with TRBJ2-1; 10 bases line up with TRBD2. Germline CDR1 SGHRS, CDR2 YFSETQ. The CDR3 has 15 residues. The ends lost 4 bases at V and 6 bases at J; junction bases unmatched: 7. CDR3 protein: CASSTAGGGGNEQFF. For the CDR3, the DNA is TGCGCCAGCAGCACAGCGGGAGGGGGAGGCAATGAGCAGTTCTTC. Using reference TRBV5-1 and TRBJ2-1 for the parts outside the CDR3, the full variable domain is KAGVTQTPRYLIKTRGQQVTLSCSPISGHRSVSWYQQTPGQGLQFLFEYFSETQRNKGNFPGRFSGRQFSNSRSEMNVSTLELGDSALYLCASSTAGGGGNEQFFGPGTRLTVL.

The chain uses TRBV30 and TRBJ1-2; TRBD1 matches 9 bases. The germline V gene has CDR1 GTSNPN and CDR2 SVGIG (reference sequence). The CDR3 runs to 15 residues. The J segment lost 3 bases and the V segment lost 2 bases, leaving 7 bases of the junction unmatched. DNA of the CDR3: TGTGCCTGGAGTACCGGGACAGGGTTTCACTATGGCTACACCTTC. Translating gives CAWSTGTGFHYGYTF.

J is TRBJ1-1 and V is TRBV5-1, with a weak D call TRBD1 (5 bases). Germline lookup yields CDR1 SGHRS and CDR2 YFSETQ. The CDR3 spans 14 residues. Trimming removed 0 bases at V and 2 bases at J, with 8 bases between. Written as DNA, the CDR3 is TGCGCCAGCAGCTTGGTCCAGGGTAACACTGAAGCTTTCTTT. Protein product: CASSLVQGNTEAFF.

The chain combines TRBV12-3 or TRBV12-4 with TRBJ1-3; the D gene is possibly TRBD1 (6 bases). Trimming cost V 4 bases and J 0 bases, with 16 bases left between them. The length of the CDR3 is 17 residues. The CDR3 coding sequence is TGTGCCAGCAGTTCCCCCCCGGACAGACTCTCTGGAAACACCATATATTTT. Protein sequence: CASSSPPDRLSGNTIYF.

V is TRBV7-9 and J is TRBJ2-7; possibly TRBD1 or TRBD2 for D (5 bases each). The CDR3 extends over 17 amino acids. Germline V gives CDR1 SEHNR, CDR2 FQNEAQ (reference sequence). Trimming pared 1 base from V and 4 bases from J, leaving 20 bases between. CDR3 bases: TGTGCCAGCAGCTTAGAAACGCTTGGGGGATTGGTTTACGAGCAGTACTTC. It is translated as CASSLETLGGLVYEQYF.

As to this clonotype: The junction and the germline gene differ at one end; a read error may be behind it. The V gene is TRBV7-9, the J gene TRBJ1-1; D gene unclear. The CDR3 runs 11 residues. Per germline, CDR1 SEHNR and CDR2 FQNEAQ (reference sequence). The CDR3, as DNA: TGTGCCAGCAGCTTCTCTACTGAAGTTTTCTTT. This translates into CASSFSTEVFF.

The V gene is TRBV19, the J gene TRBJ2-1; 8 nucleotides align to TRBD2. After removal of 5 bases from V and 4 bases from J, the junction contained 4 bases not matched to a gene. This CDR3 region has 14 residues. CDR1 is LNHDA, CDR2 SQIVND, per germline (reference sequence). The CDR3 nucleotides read TGTGCCAGTAGTGTCCAGCGGGAGTACAATGAGCAGTTCTTC. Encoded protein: CASSVQREYNEQFF.

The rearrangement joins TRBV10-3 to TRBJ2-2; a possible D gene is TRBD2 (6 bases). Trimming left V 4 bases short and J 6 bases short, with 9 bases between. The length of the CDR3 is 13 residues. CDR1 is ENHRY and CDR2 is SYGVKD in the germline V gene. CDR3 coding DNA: TGTGCCATCAGTGCCACGGGGGCCGGGGAGCTGTTTTTT. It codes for CAISATGAGELFF.

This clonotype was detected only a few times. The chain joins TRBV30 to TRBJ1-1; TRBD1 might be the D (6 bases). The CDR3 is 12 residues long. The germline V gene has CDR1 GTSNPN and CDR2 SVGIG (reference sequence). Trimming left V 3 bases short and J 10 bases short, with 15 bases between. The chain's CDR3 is CAWSDGGRGAFF. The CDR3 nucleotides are TGTGCCTGGAGCGACGGGGGCAGGGGAGCTTTCTTT.

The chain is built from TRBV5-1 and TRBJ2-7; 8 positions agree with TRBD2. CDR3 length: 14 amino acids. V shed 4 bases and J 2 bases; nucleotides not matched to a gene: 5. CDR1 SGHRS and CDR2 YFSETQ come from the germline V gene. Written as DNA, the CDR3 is TGCGCCAGCAGCGGCGGGGGGCACACCTACGAGCAGTACTTC. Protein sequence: CASSGGGHTYEQYF.

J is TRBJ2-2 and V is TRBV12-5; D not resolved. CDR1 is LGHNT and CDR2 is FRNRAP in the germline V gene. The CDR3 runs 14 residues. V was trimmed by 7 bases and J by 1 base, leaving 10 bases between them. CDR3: CASAAYLNTGELFF. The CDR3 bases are TGTGCTAGTGCGGCCTACCTGAACACCGGGGAGCTGTTTTTT. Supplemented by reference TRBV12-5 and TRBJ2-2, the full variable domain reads DARVTQTPRHKVTEMGQEVTMRCQPILGHNTVFWYRQTMMQGLELLAYFRNRAPLDDSGMPKDRFSAEMPDATLATLKIQPSEPRDSAVYFCASAAYLNTGELFFGEGSRLTVL.

The DNA of the CDR3 is TGCAGCGTCAGTGACAGTTACTATGGCTACACCTTC. Translated: CSVSDSYYGYTF. The chain uses TRBV29-1 and TRBJ1-2; weak D call: TRBD1 (5 bases). Germline V lookup: CDR1 SQVTM, CDR2 ANQGSEA. CDR3 size: 12 residues. V lost 6 bases and J 3 bases, leaving 11 bases between the germline ends.

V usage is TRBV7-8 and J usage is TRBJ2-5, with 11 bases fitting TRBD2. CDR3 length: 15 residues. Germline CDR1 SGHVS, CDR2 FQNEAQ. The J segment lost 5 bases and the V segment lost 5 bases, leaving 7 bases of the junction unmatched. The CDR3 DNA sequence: TGTGCCAGCAGCATACTAGCGGGGGCAGGGGAGACCCAGTACTTC. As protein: CASSILAGAGETQYF.

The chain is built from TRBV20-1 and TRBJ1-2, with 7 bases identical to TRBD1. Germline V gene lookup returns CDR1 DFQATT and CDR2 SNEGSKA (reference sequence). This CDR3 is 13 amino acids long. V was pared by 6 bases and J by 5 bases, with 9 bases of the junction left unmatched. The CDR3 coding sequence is TGCAGTGCGAAGGGGACAGAGAATTATGGCTACACCTTC. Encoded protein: CSAKGTENYGYTF.

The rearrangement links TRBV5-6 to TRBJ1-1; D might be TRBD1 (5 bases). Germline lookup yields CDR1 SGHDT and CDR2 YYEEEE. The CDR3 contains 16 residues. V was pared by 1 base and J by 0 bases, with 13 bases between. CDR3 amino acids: CASSLQGAVMNTEAFF. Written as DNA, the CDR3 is TGTGCCAGCAGCTTGCAGGGCGCCGTTATGAACACTGAAGCTTTCTTT.

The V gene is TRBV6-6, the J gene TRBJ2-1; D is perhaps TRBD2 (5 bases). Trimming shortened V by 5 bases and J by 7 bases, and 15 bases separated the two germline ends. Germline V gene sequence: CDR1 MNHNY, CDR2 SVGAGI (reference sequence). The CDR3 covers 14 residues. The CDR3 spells CASSRRRGMNEQFF. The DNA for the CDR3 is TGTGCCAGCAGTCGGAGACGGGGAATGAATGAGCAGTTCTTC.

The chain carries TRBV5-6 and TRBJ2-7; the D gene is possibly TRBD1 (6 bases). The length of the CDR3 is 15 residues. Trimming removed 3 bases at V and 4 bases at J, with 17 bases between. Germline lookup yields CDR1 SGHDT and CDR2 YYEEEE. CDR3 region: CASSSDRALNYEQYV. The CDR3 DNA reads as TGTGCCAGCAGCTCGGACAGAGCCTTAAATTACGAGCAGTACGTC.

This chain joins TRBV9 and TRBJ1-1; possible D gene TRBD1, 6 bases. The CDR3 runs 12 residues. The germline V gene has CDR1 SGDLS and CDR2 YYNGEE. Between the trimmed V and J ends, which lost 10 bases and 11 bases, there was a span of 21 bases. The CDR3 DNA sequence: TGTGCCTCCAAGAGGGGGACCATGGGCGCTTTCTTT. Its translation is CASKRGTMGAFF. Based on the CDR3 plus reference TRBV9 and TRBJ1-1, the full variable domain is DSGVTQTPKHLITATGQRVTLRCSPRSGDLSVYWYQQSLDQGLQFLIQYYNGEERAKGNILERFSAQQFPDLHSELNLSSLELGDSALYFCASKRGTMGAFFGQGTRLTVV.

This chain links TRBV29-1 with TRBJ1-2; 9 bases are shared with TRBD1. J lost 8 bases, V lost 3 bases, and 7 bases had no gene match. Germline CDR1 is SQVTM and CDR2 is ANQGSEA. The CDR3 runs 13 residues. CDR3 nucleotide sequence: TGCAGCGTTGATAGCGGGACAGGGAGCGGCTACACCTTC. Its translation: CSVDSGTGSGYTF.

CDR3 bases: TGCGCCAGCAGCCTGGGACAGCTCAATGAGCAGTTCTTC. Translating gives CASSLGQLNEQFF. The V gene is TRBV5-1, the J gene TRBJ2-1; TRBD1 aligns across 7 bases. Germline assignment: CDR1 SGHRS and CDR2 YFSETQ. With V trimmed by 4 bases and J by 6 bases, 4 bases remained unmatched. CDR3 length: 13 amino acids. The full variable domain, with the rest looked up from reference TRBV5-1 and TRBJ2-1, is KAGVTQTPRYLIKTRGQQVTLSCSPISGHRSVSWYQQTPGQGLQFLFEYFSETQRNKGNFPGRFSGRQFSNSRSEMNVSTLELGDSALYLCASSLGQLNEQFFGPGTRLTVL.